The clone carrying this TCR beta chain was seen a handful of times. TCRdb redid the calling of the 5' RACE reads with MiXCR, one entry per CDR3 protein. Among roughly 67,000 distinct CDR3 sequences listed, roughly a tenth were seen once. This specimen belongs to a study of early T cells in non-severe SARS-CoV-2 infection. Trimming shortened V by 1 base and J by 4 bases, and 3 bases separated the two germline ends. Per germline, CDR1 SEHNR and CDR2 FQNEAQ (reference sequence). This CDR3 spans 12 amino acids. The chain couples TRBV7-9 to TRBJ2-3; the D is unclear. The TCR was taken from an adult who was a healthcare worker with PCR-confirmed SARS-CoV-2 infection or an uninfected control (not recorded which). Source material: whole blood. The CDR3 region has the DNA TGTGCCAGCAGCTTAGGAGCAGATACGCAGTATTTT. This translates into CASSLGADTQYF.